This T cell receptor (beta chain) was recorded in a study of T cell changes during pregnancy in multiple sclerosis. Libraries were prepared by immunoSEQ multiplex PCR; TCRdb keeps only in-frame clonotypes and omits some of them. The top ten clones hold 3% to 3.5% of a sample with approximately 60,000 clones, around 94% of them seen once. V gave up 6 bases and J gave up 2 bases; unmatched junction bases: 10. The CDR3 has 18 amino acids. Per germline, CDR1 SNHLY and CDR2 FYNNEI. Sequences were derived from CD8+ T cells from peripheral blood mononuclear cells, sampled in the third trimester of pregnancy. This TCR derives from a female donor with multiple sclerosis, enrolled in a pregnancy study. The chain employs TRBV2 and TRBJ2-5; 15 nucleotides agree with TRBD2. CDR3 bases: TGTGCCAGCAGCGAGACGGGACTAGCGGGAGGCCAACAAGAGACCCAGTACTTC. Translating gives CASSETGLAGGQQETQYF.